The table lists the clone carrying this T cell receptor beta chain with many counts. TCRdb itself ran the 5' RACE reads through MiXCR, one entry per CDR3 protein. The repertoire holds 30,000 or so distinct CDR3 sequences, with roughly 21% as singletons. Germline CDR1 is GTSNPN and CDR2 is SVGIG (reference sequence). The V end was cut by 0 bases, the J end by 7 bases, with 7 bases between. This CDR3 has 12 residues. These data belong to a study of T-cell memory formation after mild COVID-19. Study as a whole: TCR clusters were mostly donor specific.

This receptor was taken from an adult who had mild COVID-19 (a few samples of this study predate the infection). Cell type and time point are not known. Sequencing used PBMCs or a T cell subset sorted from them (not recorded which). The V and J genes are TRBV30 and TRBJ1-5; no definite D call. CDR3 in DNA: TGTGCCTGGAGTGTGAAGAGACAGCCCCAGCATTTT. The encoded protein is CAWSVKRQPQHF.